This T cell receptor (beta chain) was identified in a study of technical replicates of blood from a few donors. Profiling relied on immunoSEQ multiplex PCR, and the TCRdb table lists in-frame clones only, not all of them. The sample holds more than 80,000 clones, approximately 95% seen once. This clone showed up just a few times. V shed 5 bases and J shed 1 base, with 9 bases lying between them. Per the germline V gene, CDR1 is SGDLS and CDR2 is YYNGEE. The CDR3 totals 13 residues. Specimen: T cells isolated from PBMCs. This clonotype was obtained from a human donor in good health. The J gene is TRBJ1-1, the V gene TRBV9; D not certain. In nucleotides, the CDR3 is TGTGCCAGCAGTGAGGGTCCGAACACTGAAGCTTTCTTT. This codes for CASSEGPNTEAFF. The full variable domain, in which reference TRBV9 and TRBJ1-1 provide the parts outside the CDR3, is DSGVTQTPKHLITATGQRVTLRCSPRSGDLSVYWYQQSLDQGLQFLIQYYNGEERAKGNILERFSAQQFPDLHSELNLSSLELGDSALYFCASSEGPNTEAFFGQGTRLTVV.